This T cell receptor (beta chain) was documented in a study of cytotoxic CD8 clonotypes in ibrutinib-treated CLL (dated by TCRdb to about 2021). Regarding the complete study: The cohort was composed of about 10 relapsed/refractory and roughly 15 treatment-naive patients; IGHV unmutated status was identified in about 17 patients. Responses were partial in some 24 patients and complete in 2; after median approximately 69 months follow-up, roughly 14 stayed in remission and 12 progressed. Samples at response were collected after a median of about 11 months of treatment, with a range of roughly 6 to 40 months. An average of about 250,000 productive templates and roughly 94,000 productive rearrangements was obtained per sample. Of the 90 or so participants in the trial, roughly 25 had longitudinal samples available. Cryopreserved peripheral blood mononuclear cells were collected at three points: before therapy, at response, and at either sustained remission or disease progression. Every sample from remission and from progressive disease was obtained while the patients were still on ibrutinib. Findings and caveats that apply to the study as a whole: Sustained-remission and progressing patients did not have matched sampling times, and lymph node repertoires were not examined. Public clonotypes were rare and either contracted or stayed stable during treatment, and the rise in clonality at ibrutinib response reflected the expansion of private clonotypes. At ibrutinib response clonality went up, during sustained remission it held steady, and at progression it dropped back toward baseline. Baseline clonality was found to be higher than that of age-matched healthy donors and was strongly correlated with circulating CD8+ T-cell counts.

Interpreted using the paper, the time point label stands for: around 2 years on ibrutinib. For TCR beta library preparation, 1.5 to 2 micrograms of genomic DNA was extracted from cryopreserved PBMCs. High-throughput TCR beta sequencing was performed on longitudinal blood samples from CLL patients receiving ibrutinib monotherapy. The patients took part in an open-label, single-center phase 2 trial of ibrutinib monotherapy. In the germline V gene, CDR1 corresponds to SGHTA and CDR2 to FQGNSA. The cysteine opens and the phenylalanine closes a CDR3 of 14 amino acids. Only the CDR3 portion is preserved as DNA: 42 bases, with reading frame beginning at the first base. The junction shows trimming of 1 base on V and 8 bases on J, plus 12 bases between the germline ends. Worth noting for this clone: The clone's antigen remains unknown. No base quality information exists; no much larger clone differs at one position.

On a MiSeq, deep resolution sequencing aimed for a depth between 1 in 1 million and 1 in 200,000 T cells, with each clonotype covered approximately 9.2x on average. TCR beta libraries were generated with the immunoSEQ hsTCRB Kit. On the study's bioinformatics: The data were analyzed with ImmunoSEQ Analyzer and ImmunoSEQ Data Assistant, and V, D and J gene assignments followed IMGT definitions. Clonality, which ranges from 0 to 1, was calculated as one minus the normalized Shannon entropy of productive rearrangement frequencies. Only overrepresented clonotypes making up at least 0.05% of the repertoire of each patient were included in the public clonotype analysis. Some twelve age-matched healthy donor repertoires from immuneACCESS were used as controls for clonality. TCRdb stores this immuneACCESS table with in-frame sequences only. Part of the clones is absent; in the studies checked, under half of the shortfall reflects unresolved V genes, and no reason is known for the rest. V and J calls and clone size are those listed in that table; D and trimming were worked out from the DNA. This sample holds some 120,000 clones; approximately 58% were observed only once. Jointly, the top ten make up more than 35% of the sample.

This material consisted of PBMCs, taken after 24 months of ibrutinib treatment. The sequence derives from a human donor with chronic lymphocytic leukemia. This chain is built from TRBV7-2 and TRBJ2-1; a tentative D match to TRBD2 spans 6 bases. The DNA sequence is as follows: TGTGCCAGCAGCTTAGAATGGAGGGGTCATGAGCAGTTCTTC. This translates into CASSLEWRGHEQFF. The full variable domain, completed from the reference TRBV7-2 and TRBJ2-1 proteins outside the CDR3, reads GAGVSQSPSNKVTEKGKDVELRCDPISGHTALYWYRQSLGQGLEFLIYFQGNSAPDKSGLPSDRFSAERTGGSVSTLTIQRTQQEDSAVYLCASSLEWRGHEQFFGPGTRLTVL.